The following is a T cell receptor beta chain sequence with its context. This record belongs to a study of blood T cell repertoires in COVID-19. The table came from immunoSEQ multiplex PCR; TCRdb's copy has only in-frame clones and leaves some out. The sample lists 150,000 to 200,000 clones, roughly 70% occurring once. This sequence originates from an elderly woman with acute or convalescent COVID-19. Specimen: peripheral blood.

Here the CDR3 DNA reads TGTGCCTGGAGCGTAGGACAGGGTTATTACAATGAGCAGTTCTTC. It is translated as CAWSVGQGYYNEQFF. The chain uses TRBV30 and TRBJ2-1, with 8 bases lining up with TRBD1. This CDR3 has 15 residues. V lost 3 bases and J lost 4; bases outside the gene matches: 8. Germline loops: CDR1 GTSNPN, CDR2 SVGIG (reference sequence).